Below, one T cell receptor beta chain is given with its context. Its antigen is unknown. TCRdb recomputed calls from the PCR reads with MiXCR, one row per CDR3 protein. In the table there are 250,000 to 350,000 distinct CDR3 sequences, roughly a fifth of which are singletons. Using 10%, 30% or 50% RNA, naive CD8 libraries were derived from approximately 20,000 to 1,000,000 sorted cells. Sorting recovered naive CD8 T cells on a CD8+CD4-CCR7+CD45RA+ profile. The data were obtained in a study of molecular identifiers for immune sequencing clone quantification. Overall study: Replicates split RNA from around 20,000 or 99,000 naive CD8 cells five ways, and the researchers sequenced four portions.

Regarding the study as a whole: Whereas naive cells kept under 1% of molecules in clones above 20 RNA copies, such clones held over 97% in effectors.

The CDR3 runs 14 residues. Germline V gives CDR1 LNHDA, CDR2 SQIVND (reference sequence). V gave up 5 bases and J gave up 6 bases; unmatched junction bases: 3. The chain recombines TRBV19 with TRBJ2-3, with 12 bases that match TRBD2. The sample comprised naive CD8+ T cells from blood, with Jurkat cell RNA spiked in. Subset given: FACS-sorted CD8+CD4-CCR7+CD45RA+ naive T cells. The receptor was derived from a human donor in good health. Some libraries in this study had Jurkat cell RNA spiked in. CDR3 in DNA: TGTGCCAGTAGTTTTCTAGCGGGAGGGGATACGCAGTATTTT. Amino acids: CASSFLAGGDTQYF.